Sequencing of this TCR beta chain was carried out in a study of blood T cell repertoires in COVID-19. Turning to the study itself: The cDNA or gDNA used as material had been derived from T cells, B-cell-depleted T cells, or PBMCs.

This CDR3 region has 15 residues. The germline V gene encodes CDR1 SGDLS and CDR2 YYNGEE. V was clipped by 2 bases and J by 6 bases; unmatched bases: 10. Original processing notes: Researchers report that nucleated cell counts were estimated from reference gene primer amplification. Sequenced by immunoSEQ multiplex PCR; TCRdb stores in-frame clones only, minus some. The V and J calls and clone size are taken from that table; D and trimming were inferred from the DNA. Of about 67,000 clones in the sample, 87% are singletons; the top ten hold around 5%. This rearrangement joins TRBV9 to TRBJ2-7; 8 bases agree with TRBD2. This TCR derives from a man between 45 and 60 years old with active COVID-19. The sample comprised peripheral blood. As DNA, the CDR3 is TGTGCCAGCAGCGTCTCTGGCGGGGGGTACCCCGAGCAGTACTTC. This codes for CASSVSGGGYPEQYF.